The rows below give T cell receptor beta chains drawn from one sample of a study of immune heterogeneity within non-small cell lung tumors. TCRdb re-derived calls from the multiplex PCR reads in MiXCR, one entry per CDR3 protein. The sample includes about 12,000 distinct CDR3 sequences, about 25% of them seen just once. Sequenced input: lung tumor tissue. Receptors originate from a man aged 45 to 65 with non-small cell lung cancer. Both conserved end residues are part of each CDR3. The order of the fields is clone size, V gene, J gene, D gene, CDR3 length, CDR3 protein, CDR3 DNA. D genes are given only for firm matches. Clone size is shown for a subset of rows, as once, few, many or a class of expanded clone.

>few|TRBV7-2|TRBJ1-4|TRBD1|14
CASSPDRAGEKLFF
TGTGCCAGCAGCCCAGACAGGGCAGGTGAAAAACTGTTTTTT
>many|TRBV15|TRBJ2-1|TRBD2|17
CATSRGTSGSSYNEQFF
TGTGCCACCAGCAGAGGGACTAGCGGGAGCTCCTACAATGAGCAGTTCTTC
>many|TRBV30|TRBJ1-2|NA|13
CAWSEPSGSGYTF
TGTGCCTGGAGTGAACCCTCGGGGAGTGGCTACACCTTC
>many|TRBV30|TRBJ1-6|NA|15
CAWTPRAVEMSPLHF
TGTGCCTGGACCCCCAGGGCGGTGGAGATGTCACCCCTCCACTTT
>NA|TRBV3-1|TRBJ2-2|NA|15
CDSSPSGPLTGELFF
TGTGACAGCAGCCCCTCGGGACCCCTCACCGGGGAGCTGTTTTTT
>few|TRBV20-1|TRBJ1-5|NA|13
CSASGDRNQPQHF
TGCAGTGCTAGCGGGGATAGGAATCAGCCCCAGCATTTT
>medium-sized|TRBV28|TRBJ1-3|NA|12
CASRAGGNTIYF
TGTGCCAGCAGGGCAGGCGGAAACACCATATATTTT
>many|TRBV20-1|TRBJ1-3|NA|14
CSASEGLAGNTIYF
TGCAGTGCTAGCGAGGGTCTGGCTGGAAACACCATATATTTT
>many|TRBV7-9|TRBJ1-1|NA|14
CASTSDGANTEAFF
TGTGCCAGCACCTCCGACGGGGCGAACACTGAAGCTTTCTTT
>NA|TRBV11-2|TRBJ2-3|TRBD2|15
CASSSTSSPTDTQYF
TGTGCCAGCAGTTCGACTAGCTCCCCTACAGATACGCAGTATTTT
>NA|TRBV27|TRBJ2-3|NA|13
CASSLGRTDTQYF
TGTGCCAGCAGCCTGGGTCGCACAGATACGCAGTATTTT
>many|TRBV20-1|TRBJ2-5|TRBD1|15
CSARATGGKGGTQYF
TGCAGTGCTAGAGCGACAGGGGGGAAGGGTGGGACCCAGTACTTC
>many|TRBV12-3/TRBV12-4|TRBJ1-6|NA|13
CASRYSDSSPLHF
TGTGCCAGCAGATACTCGGATTCTTCACCCCTCCACTTT
>many|TRBV7-3|TRBJ2-2|NA|13
CASSLTNTGELFF
TGTGCCAGCAGCTTAACAAACACCGGGGAGCTGTTTTTT
>NA|TRBV12-3/TRBV12-4|TRBJ1-5|NA|16
CVSSFQGIASNQPQHF
TGTGTTAGCAGTTTTCAGGGTATCGCTAGCAATCAGCCCCAGCATTTT
>many|TRBV11-2|TRBJ2-3|NA|16
CASSLGANKLTDTQYF
TGTGCCAGCAGCTTAGGAGCGAACAAATTAACAGATACGCAGTATTTT
>NA|TRBV20-1|TRBJ1-1|NA|13
CSAEGRLNTEAFF
TGCAGTGCCGAGGGACGGCTGAACACTGAAGCTTTCTTT
>many|TRBV6-1|TRBJ1-5|NA|13
CASTWDPNQPQHF
TGTGCCAGCACCTGGGACCCCAATCAGCCCCAGCATTTT
>many|TRBV4-1|TRBJ1-2|NA|19
CASSQIQIIRGGTNYGYTF
TGCGCCAGCAGCCAGATTCAAATAATTCGTGGGGGAACTAACTATGGCTACACCTTC
>NA|TRBV3-1|TRBJ2-2|NA|15
CASSQGIGGAGELFF
TGTGCCAGCAGCCAAGGTATAGGGGGAGCCGGGGAGCTGTTTTTT
>many|TRBV29-1|TRBJ2-5|NA|12
CSVERAEETQYF
TGCAGCGTTGAGCGGGCCGAAGAGACCCAGTACTTC
>many|TRBV3-1|TRBJ2-3|NA|17
CASSTSTSGSPPDTQYF
NA
>NA|TRBV6-5|TRBJ2-7|TRBD1|14
CASSYGTVNYEQYF
TGTGCCAGCAGTTACGGGACAGTAAACTACGAGCAGTACTTC
>many|TRBV11-1|TRBJ1-4|NA|14
CASSLGAQNEKLFF
TGTGCCAGCAGCTTAGGAGCCCAGAATGAAAAACTGTTTTTT
>many|TRBV6-4|TRBJ2-3|NA|15
CASSPEGDPTDTQYF
TGTGCCAGCAGCCCGGAGGGGGACCCCACAGATACGCAGTATTTT
>few|TRBV5-1|TRBJ2-7|NA|13
CASKETFNYEQYF
TGCGCCAGCAAAGAGACTTTTAATTACGAGCAGTACTTC
>many|TRBV28|TRBJ1-6|NA|12
CASRGGSSPLHF
TGTGCCAGCAGGGGGGGCAGTTCACCCCTCCACTTT
>few|TRBV10-3|TRBJ2-1|NA|13
CAISESGINEQFF
TGTGCCATCAGTGAGTCGGGGATCAATGAGCAGTTCTTC
>few|TRBV9|TRBJ2-5|TRBD2|14
CASSQMGGVETQYF
TGTGCCAGCAGCCAAATGGGGGGGGTAGAGACCCAGTACTTC
>many|TRBV6-1|TRBJ1-1|NA|12
CASRGLRPEAFF
TGTGCCAGCAGGGGACTAAGGCCTGAAGCTTTCTTT
>medium-sized|TRBV2|TRBJ1-5|TRBD1|14
CASSPGQDNQPQHF
TGTGCCAGCAGCCCGGGACAGGACAATCAGCCCCAGCATTTT
>many|TRBV30|TRBJ1-1|NA|13
CAWRITQNTEAFF
TGTGCCTGGAGAATAACGCAGAACACTGAAGCTTTCTTT
>many|TRBV10-3|TRBJ2-1|NA|12
CAISKPNTEQFF
TGTGCCATCAGTAAACCAAATACAGAGCAGTTCTTC
>many|TRBV5-1|TRBJ2-3|TRBD1|17
CASSLGAGTGVHDTQYF
TGCGCCAGCAGCTTAGGGGCCGGGACAGGGGTCCATGATACGCAGTATTTT
>many|TRBV6-1|TRBJ1-3|NA|17
CASSEFIVGGSGNTIYF
TGTGCCAGCAGTGAATTTATTGTGGGGGGCTCTGGAAACACCATATATTTT